One and the same sample provided the 26 T cell receptor beta chains below, sequenced in a study of CD8+ T cells in alopecia areata. As for treatment: oral pan-JAK inhibitor, 5-10 mg twice daily. RNA was extracted and reverse transcribed into cDNA as the sequencing template. Generated by immunoSEQ multiplex PCR, the TCRdb table keeps only in-frame clones and is missing some. The sample has 170,000 or so clones, under 60% seen once; the top ten hold around 12%. The input for sequencing was CD8+ T cells sorted from blood, taken at week 24, from a patient treated with tofacitinib. The receptors were sampled from a human donor with alopecia areata.

The chain is built from TRBV2 and TRBJ2-1; D is undetermined. The CDR3 contains 13 residues. The V gene lost 4 bases and the J gene lost 7 bases, with 11 bases spanning the gap. The germline gives CDR1 SNHLY, CDR2 FYNNEI. CDR3 loop: CASSALQVNEQFF. CDR3 DNA sequence: TGTGCCAGCAGTGCCCTTCAAGTGAATGAGCAGTTCTTC.

The chain carries TRBV6-1 and TRBJ2-1, with TRBD2 as a possible D gene (6 bases). The CDR3 is made up of 14 amino acids. V was trimmed by 2 bases and J by 5 bases, leaving 10 bases between them. CDR1 is MNHNS, CDR2 SASEGT, per germline. CDR3: CASSERDFDNEQFF. The CDR3 bases are TGTGCCAGCAGTGAAAGGGACTTCGACAATGAGCAGTTCTTC.

V usage is TRBV13 and J usage is TRBJ1-3; D is perhaps TRBD1 (6 bases). The CDR3 runs 13 residues. Germline CDR1 is PRHDT and CDR2 is FYEKMQ (reference sequence). Trimming cost V 5 bases and J 4 bases, with 9 bases left between them. The CDR3 spells CASSPGQGNTIYF. Written as DNA, the CDR3 is TGTGCCAGCAGCCCCGGACAGGGAAACACCATATATTTT.

The chain recombines TRBV13 with TRBJ1-5, with 7 bases aligning to TRBD1. The CDR3 is 15 residues long. The germline V gene has CDR1 PRHDT and CDR2 FYEKMQ (reference sequence). Losses at the gene ends were 5 bases for V and 1 base for J; bases not matched to a gene: 5. CDR3 bases: TGTGCCAGCAGCCAGGGGGGGAGGAGCAATCAGCCCCAGCATTTT. This sequence encodes CASSQGGRSNQPQHF.

The chain's CDR3 is CASSPGSGYEQYF. The CDR3 DNA follows: TGTGCCAGCAGTCCAGGCTCGGGCTACGAGCAGTACTTC. V is TRBV2 and J is TRBJ2-7; no definite D call. Trimming removed 5 bases at V and 3 bases at J, with 11 bases between. CDR3 length equals 13 residues. Looked up from germline, CDR1 is SNHLY and CDR2 is FYNNEI.

J is TRBJ2-7 and V is TRBV6-1, with a tentative D call TRBD1 (6 bases). V shed 0 bases and J shed 6 bases, with 12 bases lying between them. The CDR3 is 14 amino acids. CDR1 and CDR2 from the germline V gene are MNHNS and SASEGT. For the CDR3, the DNA is TGTGCCAGCAGTGAAGCGACAGGCCCTCGCGAGCAGTACTTC. This codes for CASSEATGPREQYF.

The CDR3 sequence: CASNRRGPDSPLHF. CDR3 in DNA: TGTGCCAGCAACCGCAGGGGGCCGGATTCACCCCTCCACTTT. V usage is TRBV6-6 and J usage is TRBJ1-6; 8 bases are shared with TRBD1. V shed 7 bases, J shed 8 bases, and the junction held 7 bases outside the gene matches. Germline V gene data show CDR1 as MNHNY and CDR2 as SVGAGI (reference sequence). The CDR3 extends over 14 amino acids.

The chain couples TRBV12-5 to TRBJ2-7; 8 nucleotides line up with TRBD1. V was pared by 7 bases and J by 7 bases, with 6 bases of the junction left unmatched. The CDR3 consists of 12 residues. Germline-derived CDR1 and CDR2 are LGHNT and FRNRAP. The CDR3 DNA follows: TGTGCTAGTGTTCAGGGGGCCCGGGAGCAGTACTTC. It codes for CASVQGAREQYF.

In this sample, this clone turned up once. The chain links TRBV15 to TRBJ1-5; D remains ambiguous. CDR1 is LNHNV and CDR2 is YYDKDF in the germline V gene (reference sequence). V shed 1 base and J shed 6 bases, with 4 bases lying between them. CDR3 length: 12 amino acids. This CDR3 reads CATSRAGQPQHF. CDR3 sequence (DNA): TGTGCCACCAGCAGAGCGGGTCAGCCCCAGCATTTT. Variable domain in full (rest from reference TRBV15 and TRBJ1-5): DAMVIQNPRYQVTQFGKPVTLSCSQTLNHNVMYWYQQKSSQAPKLLFHYYDKDFNNEADTPDNFQSRRPNTSFCFLDIRSPGLGDTAMYLCATSRAGQPQHFGDGTRLSIL.

The chain combines TRBV29-1 with TRBJ2-1, with TRBD2 matching 15 bases. From germline, CDR1 is SQVTM and CDR2 ANQGSEA. The CDR3 totals 20 residues. V trimming: 6 bases; J trimming: 0 bases; junction bases outside the gene matches: 15. CDR3 protein: CSVPSRGLAGGTSSYNEQFF. The CDR3 bases are TGCAGCGTCCCAAGTCGGGGACTAGCGGGGGGAACAAGCTCCTACAATGAGCAGTTCTTC.

This clone was observed a single time. The chain is built from TRBV5-1 and TRBJ1-1, with a possible D match to TRBD1 (5 bases). Trimming stripped 1 base from V and 1 base from J, with 11 bases between. Germline V lookup: CDR1 SGHRS, CDR2 YFSETQ. CDR3 size: 15 residues. In DNA, the CDR3 is TGCGCCAGCAGCTTGAGGAGGGGCGCGAACACTGAAGCTTTCTTT. Its translation is CASSLRRGANTEAFF. Supplemented by reference TRBV5-1 and TRBJ1-1, the full variable domain reads KAGVTQTPRYLIKTRGQQVTLSCSPISGHRSVSWYQQTPGQGLQFLFEYFSETQRNKGNFPGRFSGRQFSNSRSEMNVSTLELGDSALYLCASSLRRGANTEAFFGQGTRLTVV.

The table lists this clone with a few counts. The chain recombines TRBV29-1 with TRBJ2-1; 14 bases agree with TRBD2. The CDR3 spans 16 residues. V gave up 5 bases and J gave up 4 bases; unmatched junction bases: 7. Germline V gives CDR1 SQVTM, CDR2 ANQGSEA. CDR3 nucleotide sequence: TGCAGCGTTAGAACCGGGACTAGCGGGAGATACAATGAGCAGTTCTTC. Protein product: CSVRTGTSGRYNEQFF.

This clone was seen a few times. At the DNA level, this CDR3 is encoded by other sequences in the same sample as well. The chain links TRBV15 to TRBJ1-4, with TRBD1 matching over 8 bases. V gave up 5 bases and J gave up 5 bases; unmatched junction bases: 1. The CDR3 runs 13 residues. CDR1 LNHNV and CDR2 YYDKDF come from the germline V gene (reference sequence). CDR3 sequence reads: CATSGQGNEKLFF. The CDR3 coding sequence is TGTGCCACCAGCGGACAGGGCAATGAAAAACTGTTTTTT.

This sequence joins TRBV27 and TRBJ1-5; D gene uncertain. CDR3 length equals 12 residues. From germline, CDR1 is MNHEY and CDR2 SMNVEV (reference sequence). The V end lost 3 bases, the J end lost 4 bases, and 4 bases lay between the germline ends. The CDR3 protein is CASSFLNQPQHF. CDR3 DNA sequence: TGTGCCAGCAGTTTTTTAAATCAGCCCCAGCATTTT.

The chain links TRBV12-5 to TRBJ1-5, with a weak D call TRBD1 (6 bases). The CDR3 runs 15 residues. The V gene's germline CDR1 is LGHNT and CDR2 FRNRAP. With 4 bases removed from V and 0 bases from J, the gap between germline ends came to 10 bases. The CDR3 DNA sequence: TGTGCTAGTGGTTGGGGGCTATATAGCAATCAGCCCCAGCATTTT. Protein product: CASGWGLYSNQPQHF.

The genes are TRBV7-9 and TRBJ2-2, with D perhaps matching TRBD2 (6 bases). The CDR3 runs 16 residues. Germline V gene data show CDR1 as SEHNR and CDR2 as FQNEAQ (reference sequence). Trimming shortened V by 3 bases and J by 5 bases, and 16 bases separated the two germline ends. The CDR3 coding sequence is TGTGCCAGCAGCTTCCGGGGCGGAGGGAGAACCGGGGAGCTGTTTTTT. As protein: CASSFRGGGRTGELFF. Filled out from reference TRBV7-9 and TRBJ2-2, the complete variable domain reads DTGVSQNPRHKITKRGQNVTFRCDPISEHNRLYWYRQTLGQGPEFLTYFQNEAQLEKSRLLSDRFSAERPKGSFSTLEIQRTEQGDSAMYLCASSFRGGGRTGELFFGEGSRLTVL.

The chain recombines TRBV7-9 with TRBJ2-3, with 7 bases matching TRBD1. With V trimmed by 5 bases and J by 4 bases, 9 bases remained unmatched. The CDR3 consists of 15 residues. In germline, CDR1 is SEHNR, CDR2 FQNEAQ (reference sequence). This chain's CDR3 is CASSPRDSSPDTQYF. The CDR3 DNA reads TGTGCCAGCAGCCCCCGGGACAGTTCACCAGATACGCAGTATTTT.

V and J are TRBV29-1 and TRBJ2-7, with unresolved D. Germline-derived CDR1 and CDR2 are SQVTM and ANQGSEA. V was clipped by 0 bases and J by 0 bases, with 6 bases between them. The CDR3 totals 13 residues. Here the CDR3 reads CSVEEGDSYEQYF. As DNA, the CDR3 is TGCAGCGTTGAAGAAGGTGACTCCTACGAGCAGTACTTC.

The chain uses TRBV7-9 and TRBJ1-2; perhaps TRBD1 as D (5 bases). Germline V gene data show CDR1 as SEHNR and CDR2 as FQNEAQ (reference sequence). The CDR3 runs to 13 residues. V was clipped by 7 bases and J by 7 bases, with 16 bases between them. CDR3 DNA sequence: TGTGCCAGCACCCAACAGGCGTCCCGTGGCTACACCTTC. Protein: CASTQQASRGYTF.

The gene calls are TRBV7-8 and TRBJ2-1, with D perhaps TRBD1 (5 bases). The CDR3 is made up of 13 amino acids. The germline CDR1 and CDR2 sequences are SGHVS and FQNEAQ. Trimming removed 8 bases at V and 7 bases at J, with 15 bases between. Here the CDR3 reads CASVREGANEQFF. In DNA form, the CDR3 reads TGTGCCAGCGTGAGAGAAGGGGCGAATGAGCAGTTCTTC.

This clone was recorded once. This rearrangement joins TRBV5-6 to TRBJ2-7, with D perhaps TRBD1 (5 bases). This CDR3 region has 14 residues. V was trimmed by 0 bases and J by 2 bases, leaving 9 bases between them. Germline loops: CDR1 SGHDT, CDR2 YYEEEE. DNA of the CDR3: TGTGCCAGCAGCTTGGGTGACAGAGCCTACGAGCAGTACTTC. It is translated as CASSLGDRAYEQYF.

DNA for the CDR3: TGCGCCAGCAGCCACCCGACGGAGGGTGTGCCAGATACGCAGTATTTT. This gives the protein CASSHPTEGVPDTQYF. The rearrangement joins TRBV5-1 to TRBJ2-3, with a tentative D call TRBD2 (6 bases). The V end lost 4 bases, the J end lost 4 bases, and 19 bases lay between the germline ends. Germline CDR1 reads SGHRS; CDR2 reads YFSETQ. The CDR3 is 16 amino acids.

This clone is a singleton in its sample. The chain recombines TRBV7-9 with TRBJ2-6; D may be TRBD1 (6 bases). V was trimmed by 5 bases and J by 2 bases, leaving 16 bases between them. The CDR3 runs 17 residues. Per germline, CDR1 SEHNR and CDR2 FQNEAQ (reference sequence). This CDR3 reads CASSGGDPGAGANVLTF. CDR3 in DNA: TGTGCCAGCAGCGGGGGCGACCCAGGGGCTGGGGCCAACGTCCTGACTTTC.

This clone has more than one count but fewer than ten. V usage is TRBV7-6 and J usage is TRBJ1-5; 7 nucleotides match TRBD1. The CDR3 contains 13 residues. Germline assignment: CDR1 SGHVS and CDR2 FNYEAQ. Trimming removed 5 bases from V and 4 bases from J; junction bases left unmatched: 2. CDR3 sequence: CASSPTGNQPQHF. CDR3 DNA: TGTGCCAGCAGCCCGACAGGGAATCAGCCCCAGCATTTT.

The gene calls are TRBV19 and TRBJ2-3; D remains unclear. The CDR3 runs to 12 residues. V lost 4 bases and J 3 bases, leaving 5 bases between the germline ends. The germline V gene encodes CDR1 LNHDA and CDR2 SQIVND (reference sequence). The CDR3 DNA sequence: TGTGCCAGTAGTACCTCGACAGATACGCAGTATTTT. This encodes CASSTSTDTQYF.

This chain uses TRBV5-4 with TRBJ2-5; D is undetermined. This CDR3 is built from 13 residues. Germline V gene sequence: CDR1 SGHNT, CDR2 YYREEE (reference sequence). Deletions cut 4 bases from V and 5 bases from J, with 12 bases between. For the CDR3, the DNA is TGTGCCAGCAGCCGCAGGCCGAGGGAGACCCAGTACTTC. This translates into CASSRRPRETQYF.